This is a list of T cell receptor beta chains from one sample in a study of blood T cell repertoires in COVID-19. The repertoire was sequenced with immunoSEQ multiplex PCR; TCRdb's copy has only in-frame clones and lacks some. The table includes some 300,000 clones, roughly nine tenths detected once. Sequencing input: PBMCs or T cells enriched from blood (not recorded which). All receptors derive from a woman between 50 and 59 years old who had been exposed to COVID-19. CDR3s include the opening cysteine and the closing phenylalanine or tryptophan. The order of the fields is clone size, CDR3 length, J gene, V gene, CDR3 protein. Clone size is not always given. Where it is, it says once, few, many or a class for expanded clones.

. 13 TRBJ1-1 TRBV6-5 CASSTTTGQQAFF
. 16 TRBJ2-5 TRBV9 CASSPALTGGRETQYF
. 14 TRBJ2-7 TRBV28 CASTRTGIVYEQYF
once 14 TRBJ2-6 TRBV19 CASFRGPGANVLTF
once 12 TRBJ1-5 TRBV7-2 CASSLGGQPQHF
. 14 TRBJ1-2 TRBV5-4 CASSARGGAYGYTF
many 12 TRBJ2-7 TRBV30 CAWSSGPTGQYF
. 17 TRBJ1-3 TRBV7-9 CASSLERGSATGNTIYF
once 14 TRBJ2-5 TRBV27 CASSLAGGRETQYF
. 16 TRBJ2-5 TRBV7-8 CASRKGSIGVQETQYF
. 14 TRBJ2-1 TRBV6-5 CASSWRRGPDEQFF
. 12 TRBJ2-1 TRBV5-1 CADRGLDNEQFF
. 14 TRBJ2-3 TRBV18 CASSPVGGRDTQYF
. 15 TRBJ1-1 TRBV3-1/TRBV3-2 CASSQGTGRNTEAFF
once 15 TRBJ1-6 TRBV19 CATKASADYNSPLHF
. 12 TRBJ1-5 TRBV7-8 CASSPRGQPQHF
. 16 TRBJ2-7 TRBV11-2 CASSLLTSGGYYEQYF
. 15 TRBJ2-7 TRBV18 CASSAGQGVPYEQYF
. 15 TRBJ2-5 TRBV2 CASSRLAGGLETQYF
. 15 TRBJ2-1 TRBV10-3 CAISGQASSYNEQFF
few 14 TRBJ2-7 TRBV19 CASSLGFNPLEQYF
. 15 TRBJ2-7 TRBV18 CASSTDRVLSYEQYF
. 16 TRBJ2-2 TRBV7-8 CASSFSWQGNTGELFF
. 16 TRBJ2-2 TRBV6-5 CASSFEQAPNTGELFF
once 16 TRBJ2-1 TRBV3-1/TRBV3-2 CASSRKLAGGNNEQFF
. 16 TRBJ2-2 TRBV3-1/TRBV3-2 CASSQDGLAYTGELFF
. 15 TRBJ1-1 TRBV27 CASSLWGESGTEAFF
. 13 TRBJ2-7 TRBV12-3/TRBV12-4 CASSRGPAGGRDF
. 14 TRBJ2-7 TRBV5-6 CASSLEASLYEQYF
. 15 TRBJ2-1 TRBV28 CASSRLAGGNNEQFF
. 14 TRBJ1-4 TRBV18 CASSPTLEGEKLFF
. 14 TRBJ1-1 TRBV20-1 CSASQRSLNTEAFF